The next 20 T cell receptor beta chains were all read from a single sample in a study of long-term antiretroviral therapy in people with HIV. Sequencing relied on immunoSEQ assay v3.0, run at survey level. Assay: immunoSEQ multiplex PCR; the TCRdb copy retains only in-frame clones and omits some. The sample lists roughly 16,000 clones; roughly 80% were seen once. Here the sequenced sample was unsorted PBMCs, taken 2.3 years after starting antiretroviral therapy. Receptor source: a woman aged 40 to 49 with HIV.

The chain uses TRBV30 and TRBJ1-2, with no clear D. Germline V gene lookup returns CDR1 GTSNPN and CDR2 SVGIG (reference sequence). With 0 bases removed from V and 2 bases from J, the gap between germline ends came to 7 bases. The CDR3 length is 13 residues. The CDR3 DNA reads as TGTGCCTGGAGTGTACGAGGGAACTATGGCTACACCTTC. This sequence encodes CAWSVRGNYGYTF.

J is TRBJ2-2 and V is TRBV5-6, with a possible D match to TRBD2 (5 bases). Germline CDR1 SGHDT, CDR2 YYEEEE. The CDR3 totals 16 residues. Trimming took 0 bases from V and 1 from J, leaving 10 bases between them. The CDR3 sequence: CASSLGLAGNTGELFF. The CDR3 DNA reads TGTGCCAGCAGCTTGGGCCTGGCGGGGAACACCGGGGAGCTGTTTTTT. Looking up the rest from reference TRBV5-6 and TRBJ2-2 gives the full variable domain: DAGVTQSPTHLIKTRGQQVTLRCSPKSGHDTVSWYQQALGQGPQFIFQYYEEEERQRGNFPDRFSGHQFPNYSSELNVNALLLGDSALYLCASSLGLAGNTGELFFGEGSRLTVL.

The chain uses TRBV6-1 and TRBJ2-7, with no clear D. V was shortened by 2 bases and J by 3 bases, with 8 bases between the two germline ends. Germline lookup yields CDR1 MNHNS and CDR2 SASEGT. This CDR3 contains 13 residues. The CDR3 spells CASSEWSLYEQYF. Here the CDR3 DNA reads TGTGCCAGCAGTGAATGGAGCCTCTACGAGCAGTACTTC.

This chain connects TRBV6-5 to TRBJ1-1; no clear D gene. V lost 3 bases and J lost 2, with 10 bases in between. This CDR3 has 14 residues. CDR1 MNHEY and CDR2 SVGAGI come from the germline V gene. CDR3 sequence: CASSYFGSNTEAFF. CDR3 coding DNA: TGTGCCAGCAGTTATTTCGGGTCCAACACTGAAGCTTTCTTT.

The chain carries TRBV14 and TRBJ2-1, with D possibly being TRBD1 or TRBD2 (5 bases each). V was shortened by 3 bases and J by 2 bases, with 5 bases between the two germline ends. The V gene's germline CDR1 is SGHDN and CDR2 FVKESK. The CDR3 is made up of 13 amino acids. The chain's CDR3 is CASSQGAYNEQFF. CDR3 in DNA: TGTGCCAGCAGCCAGGGGGCCTACAATGAGCAGTTCTTC.

This chain joins TRBV7-9 and TRBJ2-7; D is perhaps TRBD2 (5 bases). The CDR3 sequence is 14 residues long. CDR1 and CDR2 from the germline V gene are SEHNR and FQNEAQ (reference sequence). The germline V and J ends were trimmed by 3 bases and 3 bases, with 12 bases remaining between them. DNA of the CDR3: TGTGCCAGCAGCTTGGGAGTAAGCGGCTACGAGCAGTACTTC. This sequence encodes CASSLGVSGYEQYF. Looking up the rest from reference TRBV7-9 and TRBJ2-7 gives the full variable domain: DTGVSQNPRHKITKRGQNVTFRCDPISEHNRLYWYRQTLGQGPEFLTYFQNEAQLEKSRLLSDRFSAERPKGSFSTLEIQRTEQGDSAMYLCASSLGVSGYEQYFGPGTRLTVT.

The rearrangement joins TRBV5-5 to TRBJ2-2, with D uncertain. Trimming took off 2 bases at V and 1 base at J, with 6 bases between the two ends. The CDR3 extends over 14 amino acids. In germline, CDR1 is SGHKS, CDR2 YYEKEE (reference sequence). CDR3 sequence reads: CASSFHENTGELFF. The CDR3 region has the DNA TGTGCCAGCAGCTTTCACGAGAACACCGGGGAGCTGTTTTTT.

The chain couples TRBV10-3 to TRBJ2-1; D remains ambiguous. There are 11 residues in the CDR3. CDR1 and CDR2 (germline): ENHRY, SYGVKD. Trimming took 4 bases from V and 9 from J, leaving 7 bases between them. DNA of the CDR3: TGTGCCATCAGTGGGGCGTCTGAGCAGTTCTTC. It encodes CAISGASEQFF.

A few counts support this clone. The chain carries TRBV29-1 and TRBJ1-2, with D perhaps TRBD1 (6 bases). This CDR3 is built from 13 residues. Germline V CDR1 and CDR2: SQVTM, ANQGSEA. Trimming stripped 2 bases from V and 0 bases from J, with 7 bases between. The CDR3 DNA sequence: TGCAGCGTTGAAACAGGGACTAACTATGGCTACACCTTC. It yields the protein CSVETGTNYGYTF.

This chain links TRBV11-2 with TRBJ1-2; weak D call: TRBD1 (5 bases). The CDR3 has 13 amino acids. Trimming stripped 3 bases from V and 1 base from J, with 6 bases between. From germline, CDR1 is SGHAT and CDR2 FQNNGV. CDR3 protein: CASSLGGNYGYTF. Written as DNA, the CDR3 is TGTGCCAGCAGCTTGGGGGGTAACTATGGCTACACCTTC.

This clone was counted a single time. Its ends do not fully match the called genes, so a read error is possible. The V call is TRBV7-2, the J call TRBJ2-5; TRBD2 is a possible D gene (5 bases). Judging by the DNA end, TRBJ2-7 fits better; the J call may be wrong. This CDR3 has 12 residues. Germline V gene lookup returns CDR1 SGHTA and CDR2 FQGNSA. In nucleotides, the CDR3 is TGTGCCAGCAACTTAGGAGGTTACGAGCAGTACTTC. Translated: CASNLGGYEQYF.

V and J are TRBV7-9 and TRBJ1-2, with unresolved D. Germline CDR1 is SEHNR and CDR2 is FQNEAQ (reference sequence). The germline V and J ends were trimmed by 0 bases and 12 bases, with 11 bases remaining between them. This CDR3 spans 12 amino acids. This chain's CDR3 is CASSLANLLHTF. For the CDR3, the DNA is TGTGCCAGCAGCTTAGCCAATCTCTTACACACCTTC.

The chain joins TRBV6-1 to TRBJ2-5, with D possibly being TRBD2 (6 bases). Germline values: CDR1 MNHNS, CDR2 SASEGT. The CDR3 contains 16 residues. V was trimmed by 1 base and J by 7 bases, leaving 19 bases between them. CDR3 sequence: CASSEGASVRVGTQYF. CDR3 in DNA: TGTGCCAGCAGTGAAGGGGCTAGCGTAAGAGTGGGGACCCAGTACTTC.

This clone was observed once. Here the CDR3 reads CASRQRSLTGSEAFF. CDR3 sequence (DNA): TGTGCCAGCAGGCAAAGAAGCCTGACAGGGTCTGAAGCTTTCTTT. This chain uses TRBV7-9 with TRBJ1-1, with TRBD1 matching over 7 bases. The CDR3 is 15 residues long. After removal of 6 bases from V and 6 bases from J, the junction contained 13 bases not matched to a gene. Germline values: CDR1 SEHNR, CDR2 FQNEAQ (reference sequence).

This clone was recorded a few times. This chain uses TRBV5-4 with TRBJ2-5, with D hard to call. The CDR3 runs to 15 residues. Trimming pared 4 bases from V and 4 bases from J, leaving 17 bases between. CDR1 SGHNT and CDR2 YYREEE come from the germline V gene (reference sequence). The CDR3 DNA follows: TGTGCCAGCAGCCAGCCTGACCATTTGGGAGAGACCCAGTACTTC. It codes for CASSQPDHLGETQYF.

The chain couples TRBV27 to TRBJ1-1; D remains ambiguous. Germline V gives CDR1 MNHEY, CDR2 SMNVEV (reference sequence). The CDR3 loop spans 12 amino acids. V was pared by 5 bases and J by 5 bases, with 9 bases between. The CDR3: CASSAGGTEAFF. CDR3 sequence (DNA): TGTGCCAGCAGTGCCGGAGGGACTGAAGCTTTCTTT.

This clone turned up a few times. The genes are TRBV30 and TRBJ1-1, with a weak D call TRBD1 (5 bases). V lost 5 bases, J lost 7 bases, and 11 bases lay in between. The CDR3 sequence is 11 residues long. Germline V gene lookup returns CDR1 GTSNPN and CDR2 SVGIG (reference sequence). CDR3 in amino acids: CAWSRDGEAFF. The CDR3 DNA is TGTGCCTGGTCTAGGGACGGTGAAGCTTTCTTT. The variable domain in full, with the rest retrieved from reference TRBV30 and TRBJ1-1, is SQTIHQWPATLVQPVGSPLSLECTVEGTSNPNLYWYRQAAGRGLQLLFYSVGIGQISSEVPQNLSASRPQDRQFILSSKKLLLSDSGFYLCAWSRDGEAFFGQGTRLTVV.

The chain has TRBV2 and TRBJ2-1; D is ambiguous. V lost 10 bases, J lost 0 bases, and 19 bases lay in between. There are 16 residues in the CDR3. Germline lookup yields CDR1 SNHLY and CDR2 FYNNEI. CDR3 coding DNA: TGTGCCACCCACTTATTACGAGATGCCTCCTACAATGAGCAGTTCTTC. This translates into CATHLLRDASYNEQFF.

The chain links TRBV27 to TRBJ2-5, with D tentatively TRBD1 (6 bases). The V and J ends lost 0 bases and 5 bases respectively, with 19 bases between them. Germline V lookup: CDR1 MNHEY, CDR2 SMNVEV (reference sequence). The CDR3 spans 17 residues. CDR3 sequence: CASSLSPGADGSETQYF. CDR3 nucleotide sequence: TGTGCCAGCAGTTTATCTCCAGGGGCGGACGGATCGGAGACCCAGTACTTC.

The V gene is TRBV9, the J gene TRBJ2-7, with 9 bases aligning to TRBD1. This CDR3 is built from 14 residues. The trim removed 3 bases at V and 4 bases at J, leaving 5 bases unmatched. Germline-derived CDR1 and CDR2 are SGDLS and YYNGEE. The CDR3 is CASSEGQGRYEQYF. In nucleotides, the CDR3 is TGTGCCAGCAGCGAAGGACAGGGGAGGTACGAGCAGTACTTC.